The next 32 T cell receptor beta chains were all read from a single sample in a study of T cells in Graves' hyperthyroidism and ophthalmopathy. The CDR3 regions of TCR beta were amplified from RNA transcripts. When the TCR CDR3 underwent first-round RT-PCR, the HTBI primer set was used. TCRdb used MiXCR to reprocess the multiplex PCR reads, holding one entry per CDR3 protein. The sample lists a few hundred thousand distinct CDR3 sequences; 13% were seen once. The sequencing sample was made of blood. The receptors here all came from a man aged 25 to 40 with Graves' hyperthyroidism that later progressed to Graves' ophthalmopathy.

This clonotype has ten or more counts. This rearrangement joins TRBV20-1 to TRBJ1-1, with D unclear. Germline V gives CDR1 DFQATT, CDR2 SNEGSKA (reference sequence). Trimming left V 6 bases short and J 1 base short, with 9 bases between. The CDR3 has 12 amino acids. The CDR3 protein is CSALDKNTEAFF. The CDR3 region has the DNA TGCAGTGCACTTGACAAGAACACTGAAGCTTTCTTT.

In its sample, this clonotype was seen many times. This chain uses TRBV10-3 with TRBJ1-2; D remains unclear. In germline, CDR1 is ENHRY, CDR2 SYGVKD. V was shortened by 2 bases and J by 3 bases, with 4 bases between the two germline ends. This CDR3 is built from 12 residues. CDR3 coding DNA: TGTGCCATCAGTGAGATGGACTATGGCTACACCTTC. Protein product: CAISEMDYGYTF.

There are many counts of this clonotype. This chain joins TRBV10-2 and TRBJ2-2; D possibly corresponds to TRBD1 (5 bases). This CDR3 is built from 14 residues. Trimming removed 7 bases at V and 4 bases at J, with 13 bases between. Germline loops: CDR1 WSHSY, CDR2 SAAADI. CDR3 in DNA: TGCGCCAGCATTGAACAGGAATTCACCGGGGAGCTGTTTTTT. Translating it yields CASIEQEFTGELFF.

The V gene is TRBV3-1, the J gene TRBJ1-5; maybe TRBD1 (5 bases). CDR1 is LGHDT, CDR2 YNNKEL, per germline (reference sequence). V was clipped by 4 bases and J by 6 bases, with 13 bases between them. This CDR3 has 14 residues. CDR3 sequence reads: CASSPSPGGQPQHF. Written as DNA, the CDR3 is TGTGCCAGCAGCCCCTCTCCGGGGGGTCAGCCCCAGCATTTT.

The CDR3 reads CASSEAALGDTEAFF. The CDR3 nucleotides are TGTGCCAGCAGTGAAGCGGCTCTGGGGGACACTGAAGCTTTCTTT. The chain couples TRBV6-1 to TRBJ1-1; maybe TRBD1 (5 bases). The CDR3 extends over 15 amino acids. Trimming took off 0 bases at V and 3 bases at J, with 11 bases between the two ends. CDR1 MNHNS and CDR2 SASEGT come from the germline V gene.

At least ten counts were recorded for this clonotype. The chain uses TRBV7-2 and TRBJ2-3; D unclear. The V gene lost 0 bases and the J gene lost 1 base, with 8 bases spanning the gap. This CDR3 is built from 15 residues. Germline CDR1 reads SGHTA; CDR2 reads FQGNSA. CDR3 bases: TGTGCCAGCAGCTTAGCGGGTCTTCGCACAGATACGCAGTATTTT. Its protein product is CASSLAGLRTDTQYF.

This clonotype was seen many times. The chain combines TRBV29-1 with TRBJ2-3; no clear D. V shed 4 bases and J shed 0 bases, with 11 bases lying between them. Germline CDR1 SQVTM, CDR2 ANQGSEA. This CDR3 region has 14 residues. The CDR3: CSVAKSTSTDTQYF. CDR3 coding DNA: TGCAGCGTTGCTAAGTCGACCAGCACAGATACGCAGTATTTT.

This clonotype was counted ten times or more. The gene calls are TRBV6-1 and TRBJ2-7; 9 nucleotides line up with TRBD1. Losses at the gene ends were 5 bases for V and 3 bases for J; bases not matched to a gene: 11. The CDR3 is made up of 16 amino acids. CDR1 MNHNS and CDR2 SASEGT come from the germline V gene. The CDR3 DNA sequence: TGTGCCAGCAGTTCTCGTTCCGGGACAGGGAACTACGAGCAGTACTTC. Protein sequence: CASSSRSGTGNYEQYF.

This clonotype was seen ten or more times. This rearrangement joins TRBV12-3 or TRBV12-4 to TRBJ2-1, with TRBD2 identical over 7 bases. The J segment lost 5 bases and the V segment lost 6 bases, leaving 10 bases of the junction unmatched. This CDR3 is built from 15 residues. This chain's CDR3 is CASSPLGLADNEQFF. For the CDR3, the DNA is TGTGCCAGCAGCCCCCTAGGTCTAGCGGACAATGAGCAGTTCTTC.

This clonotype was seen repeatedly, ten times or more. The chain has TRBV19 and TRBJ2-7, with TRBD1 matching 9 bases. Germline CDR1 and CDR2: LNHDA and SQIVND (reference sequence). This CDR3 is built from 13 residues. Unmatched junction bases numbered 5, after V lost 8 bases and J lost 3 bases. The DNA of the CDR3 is TGTGCCAGTTCCCAGACAGGGGGCTACGAGCAGTACTTC. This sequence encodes CASSQTGGYEQYF. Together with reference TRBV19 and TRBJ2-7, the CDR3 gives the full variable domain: DGGITQSPKYLFRKEGQNVTLSCEQNLNHDAMYWYRQDPGQGLRLIYYSQIVNDFQKGDIAEGYSVSREKKESFPLTVTSAQKNPTAFYLCASSQTGGYEQYFGPGTRLTVT.

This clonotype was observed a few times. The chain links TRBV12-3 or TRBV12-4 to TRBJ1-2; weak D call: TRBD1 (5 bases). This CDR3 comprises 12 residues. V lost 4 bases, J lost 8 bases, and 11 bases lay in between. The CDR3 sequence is CASSWVGRGYTF. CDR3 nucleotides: TGTGCCAGCAGTTGGGTGGGGCGAGGCTACACCTTC.

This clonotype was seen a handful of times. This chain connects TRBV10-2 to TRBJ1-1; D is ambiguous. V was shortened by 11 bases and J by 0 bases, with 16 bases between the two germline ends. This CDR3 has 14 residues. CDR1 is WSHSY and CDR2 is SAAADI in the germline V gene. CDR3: CAVLPSQMNTEAFF. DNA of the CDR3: TGCGCCGTCTTACCCAGCCAAATGAACACTGAAGCTTTCTTT.

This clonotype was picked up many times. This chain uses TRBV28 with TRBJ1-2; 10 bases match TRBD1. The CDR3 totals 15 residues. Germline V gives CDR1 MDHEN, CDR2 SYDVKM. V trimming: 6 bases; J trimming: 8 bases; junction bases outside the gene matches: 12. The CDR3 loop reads CASRPPLGTGVGYTF. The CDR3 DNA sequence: TGTGCCAGCAGACCTCCCCTCGGGACAGGGGTGGGCTACACCTTC.

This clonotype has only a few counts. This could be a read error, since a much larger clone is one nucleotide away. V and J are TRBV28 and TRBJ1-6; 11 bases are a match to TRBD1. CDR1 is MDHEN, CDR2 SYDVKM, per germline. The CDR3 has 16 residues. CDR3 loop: CASSPYSGTGGSPLRF. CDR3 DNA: TGTGCCAGCAGTCCCTACTCCGGGACAGGGGGTTCACCCCTCCGCTTT.

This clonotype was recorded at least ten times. CDR3 coding DNA: TGTGCCAGCAGCTTAGGGGTCGAGAGGCTTACTTCGGAGACCCAGTACTTC. Translated, it gives CASSLGVERLTSETQYF. V usage is TRBV7-9 and J usage is TRBJ2-5; no clear D gene. Germline CDR1 is SEHNR and CDR2 is FQNEAQ (reference sequence). V was shortened by 1 base and J by 5 bases, with 20 bases between the two germline ends. CDR3 length equals 17 residues.

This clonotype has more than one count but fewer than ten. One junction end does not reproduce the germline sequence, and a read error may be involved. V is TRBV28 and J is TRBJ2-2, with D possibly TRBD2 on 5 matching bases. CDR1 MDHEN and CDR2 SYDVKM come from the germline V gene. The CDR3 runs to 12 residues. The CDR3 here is CASSLGTGEPFF. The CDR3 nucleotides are TGTGCCAGCAGTTTAGGCACCGGGGAGCCGTTTTTT. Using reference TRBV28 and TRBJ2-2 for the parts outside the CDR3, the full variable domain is DVKVTQSSRYLVKRTGEKVFLECVQDMDHENMFWYRQDPGLGLRLIYFSYDVKMKEKGDIPEGYSVSREKKERFSLILESASTNQTSMYLCASSLGTGEPFFGEGSRLTVL.

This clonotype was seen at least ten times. CDR3 sequence reads: CASSYTGAYNEQFF. DNA for the CDR3: TGTGCCAGCAGTTATACAGGGGCCTACAATGAGCAGTTCTTC. V and J are TRBV28 and TRBJ2-1; 7 bases are a match to TRBD1. The CDR3 has 14 residues. The germline V gene has CDR1 MDHEN and CDR2 SYDVKM. Trimming removed 4 bases from V and 2 bases from J; junction bases left unmatched: 2.

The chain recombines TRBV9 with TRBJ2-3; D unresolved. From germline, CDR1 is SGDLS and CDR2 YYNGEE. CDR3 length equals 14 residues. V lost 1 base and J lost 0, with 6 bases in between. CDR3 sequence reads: CASSVSVSTDTQYF. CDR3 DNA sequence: TGTGCCAGCAGCGTATCGGTGAGCACAGATACGCAGTATTTT.

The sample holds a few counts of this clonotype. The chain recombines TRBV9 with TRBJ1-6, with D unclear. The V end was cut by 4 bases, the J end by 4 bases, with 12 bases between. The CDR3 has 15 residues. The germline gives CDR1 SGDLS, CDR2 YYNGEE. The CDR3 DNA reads TGTGCCAGCAGCCCCACCGACATTTATAATTCACCCCTCCACTTT. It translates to CASSPTDIYNSPLHF.

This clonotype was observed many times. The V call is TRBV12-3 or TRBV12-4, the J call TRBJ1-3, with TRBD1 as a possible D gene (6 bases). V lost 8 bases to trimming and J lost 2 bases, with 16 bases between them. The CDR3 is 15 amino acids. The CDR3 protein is CASDCPTGPGNTIYF. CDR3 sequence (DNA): TGTGCCAGCGACTGCCCTACAGGGCCTGGAAACACCATATATTTT.

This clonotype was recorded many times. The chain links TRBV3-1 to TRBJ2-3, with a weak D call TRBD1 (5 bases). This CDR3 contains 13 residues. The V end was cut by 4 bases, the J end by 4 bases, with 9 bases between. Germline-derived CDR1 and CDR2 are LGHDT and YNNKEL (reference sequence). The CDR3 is CASSRQGSDTQYF. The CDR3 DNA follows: TGTGCCAGCAGCCGGCAGGGTTCAGATACGCAGTATTTT.

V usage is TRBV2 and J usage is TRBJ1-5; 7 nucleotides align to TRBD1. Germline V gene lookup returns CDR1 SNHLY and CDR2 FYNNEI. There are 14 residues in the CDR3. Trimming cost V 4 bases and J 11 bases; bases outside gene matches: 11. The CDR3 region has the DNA TGTGCCAGCAGTGCAGGGGGGGGGCAAGAGACCCAGCATTTT. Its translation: CASSAGGGQETQHF. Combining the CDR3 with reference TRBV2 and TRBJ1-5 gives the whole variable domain EPEVTQTPSHQVTQMGQEVILRCVPISNHLYFYWYRQILGQKVEFLVSFYNNEISEKSEIFDDQFSVERPDGSNFTLKIRSTKLEDSAMYFCASSAGGGQETQHFGDGTRLSIL.

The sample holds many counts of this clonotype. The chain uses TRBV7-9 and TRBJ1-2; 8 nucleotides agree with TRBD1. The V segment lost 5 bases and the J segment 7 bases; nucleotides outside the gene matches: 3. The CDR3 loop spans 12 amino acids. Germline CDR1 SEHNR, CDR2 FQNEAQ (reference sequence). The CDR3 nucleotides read TGTGCCAGCAGCGCGACAGGGGCTGGCTACACCTTC. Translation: CASSATGAGYTF.

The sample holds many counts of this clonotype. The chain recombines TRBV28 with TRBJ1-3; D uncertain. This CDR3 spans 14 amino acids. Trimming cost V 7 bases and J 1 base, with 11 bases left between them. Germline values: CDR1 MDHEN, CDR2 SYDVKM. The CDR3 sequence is CASIRGGSGNTIYF. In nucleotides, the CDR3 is TGTGCCAGCATTCGGGGAGGGTCTGGAAACACCATATATTTT.

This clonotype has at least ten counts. CDR3 sequence: CASSLSSGGLQETQYF. Here the CDR3 DNA reads TGTGCCAGCAGCCTGAGTAGCGGGGGACTGCAAGAGACCCAGTACTTC. The rearrangement links TRBV11-2 to TRBJ2-5; 9 bases fit TRBD2. The CDR3 is 16 residues long. Germline CDR1 and CDR2: SGHAT and FQNNGV. After removal of 5 bases from V and 2 bases from J, the junction contained 9 bases not matched to a gene.

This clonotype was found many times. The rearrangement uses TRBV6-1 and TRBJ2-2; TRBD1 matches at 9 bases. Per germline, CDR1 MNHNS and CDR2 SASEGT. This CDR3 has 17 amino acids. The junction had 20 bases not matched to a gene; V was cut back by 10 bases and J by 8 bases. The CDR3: CATRPTPGTGTSGELFF. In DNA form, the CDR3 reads TGTGCCACCCGTCCCACCCCCGGGACAGGGACGTCAGGGGAGCTGTTTTTT.

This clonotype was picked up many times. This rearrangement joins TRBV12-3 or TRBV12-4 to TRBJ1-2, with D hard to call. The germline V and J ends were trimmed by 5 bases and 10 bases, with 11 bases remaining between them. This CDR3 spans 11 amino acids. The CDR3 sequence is CASSPLGNYTF. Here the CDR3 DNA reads TGTGCCAGCAGTCCTCTAGGGAACTACACCTTC.

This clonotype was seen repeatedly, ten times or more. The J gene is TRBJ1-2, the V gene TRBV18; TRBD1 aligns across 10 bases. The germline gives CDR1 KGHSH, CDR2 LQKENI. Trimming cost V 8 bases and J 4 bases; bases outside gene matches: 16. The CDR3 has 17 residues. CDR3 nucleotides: TGTGCCAGCGCCCCCGGGACAGGGGCCGTGGTCGGCTATGGCTACACCTTC. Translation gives CASAPGTGAVVGYGYTF. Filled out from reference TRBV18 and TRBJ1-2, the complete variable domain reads NAGVMQNPRHLVRRRGQEARLRCSPMKGHSHVYWYRQLPEEGLKFMVYLQKENIIDESGMPKERFSAEFPKEGPSILRIQQVVRGDSAAYFCASAPGTGAVVGYGYTFGSGTRLTVV.

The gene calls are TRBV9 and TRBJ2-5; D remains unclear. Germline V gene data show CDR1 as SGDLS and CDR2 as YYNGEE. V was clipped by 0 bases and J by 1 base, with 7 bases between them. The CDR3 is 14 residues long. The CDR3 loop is CASSVDNSQETQYF. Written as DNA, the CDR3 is TGTGCCAGCAGCGTAGACAACAGCCAAGAGACCCAGTACTTC.

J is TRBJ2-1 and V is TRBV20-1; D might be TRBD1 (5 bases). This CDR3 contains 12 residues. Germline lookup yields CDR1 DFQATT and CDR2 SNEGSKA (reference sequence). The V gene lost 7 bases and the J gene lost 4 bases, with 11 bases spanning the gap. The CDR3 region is CSGLRDYNEQFF. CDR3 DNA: TGCAGTGGACTCAGGGATTACAATGAGCAGTTCTTC.

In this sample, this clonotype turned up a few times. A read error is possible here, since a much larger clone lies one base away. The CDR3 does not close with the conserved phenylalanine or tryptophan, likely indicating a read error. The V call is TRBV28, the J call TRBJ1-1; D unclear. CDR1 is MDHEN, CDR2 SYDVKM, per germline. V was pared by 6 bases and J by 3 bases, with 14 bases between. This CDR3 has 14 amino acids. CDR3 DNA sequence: TGTGCCAGCAGCCCAGGTACAGAGGACACTGAAGCTTTCCTT. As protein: CASSPGTEDTEAFL.

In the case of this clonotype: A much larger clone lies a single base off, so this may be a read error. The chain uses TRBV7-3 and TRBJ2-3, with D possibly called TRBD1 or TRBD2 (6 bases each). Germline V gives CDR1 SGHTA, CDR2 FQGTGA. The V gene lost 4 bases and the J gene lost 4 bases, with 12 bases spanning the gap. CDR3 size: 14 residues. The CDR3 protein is CASSSSGAADTQYF. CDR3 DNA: TGTGCCAGCAGCTCCTCGGGGGCCGCAGATACGCAGTATTTT.